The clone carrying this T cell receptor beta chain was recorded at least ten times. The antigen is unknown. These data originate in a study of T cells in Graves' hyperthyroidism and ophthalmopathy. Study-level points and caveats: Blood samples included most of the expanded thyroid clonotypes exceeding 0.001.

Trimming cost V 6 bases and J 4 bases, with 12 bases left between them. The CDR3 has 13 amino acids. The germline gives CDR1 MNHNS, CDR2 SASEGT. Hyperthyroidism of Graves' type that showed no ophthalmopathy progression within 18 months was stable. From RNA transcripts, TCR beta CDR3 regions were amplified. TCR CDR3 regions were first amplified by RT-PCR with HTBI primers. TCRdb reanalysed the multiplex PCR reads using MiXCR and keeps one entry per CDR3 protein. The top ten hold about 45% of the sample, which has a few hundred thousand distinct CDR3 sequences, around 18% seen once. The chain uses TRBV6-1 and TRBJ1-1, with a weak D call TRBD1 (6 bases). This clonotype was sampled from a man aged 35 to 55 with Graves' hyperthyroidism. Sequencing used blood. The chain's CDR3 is CASSPGGATEAFF. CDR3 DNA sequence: TGTGCCAGCAGCCCGGGGGGGGCCACTGAAGCTTTCTTT.